Each of the 8 T cell receptor beta chains below was sequenced from the same sample in a study of control samples from healthy donors and cancer patients. TCRdb's table, derived via immunoSEQ multiplex PCR, lists solely in-frame clones and lacks some. The sample carries some 160,000 clones, roughly nine tenths recorded once. The sample taken for sequencing was blood. The receptors stem from a man aged 25 to 45 in good health.

The chain couples TRBV11-2 to TRBJ2-1; D remains ambiguous. Trimming cost V 5 bases and J 7 bases, with 18 bases left between them. The CDR3 is 15 amino acids. The V gene's germline CDR1 is SGHAT and CDR2 FQNNGV. The CDR3 spells CASSLGATDRNEQFF. The CDR3 DNA sequence: TGTGCCAGCAGCCTCGGAGCTACCGACCGGAATGAGCAGTTCTTC.

The gene calls are TRBV30 and TRBJ2-3; the D gene is possibly TRBD1 (6 bases). This CDR3 region has 15 residues. Germline V gene data show CDR1 as GTSNPN and CDR2 as SVGIG (reference sequence). Trimming took off 5 bases at V and 0 bases at J, with 15 bases between the two ends. CDR3 residues: CAWGGEGPSTDTQYF. The CDR3 bases are TGTGCCTGGGGGGGCGAGGGGCCAAGCACAGATACGCAGTATTTT.

The chain recombines TRBV6-5 with TRBJ1-1, with TRBD1 as a possible D gene (5 bases). V was pared by 6 bases and J by 0 bases, with 8 bases between. The CDR3 extends over 13 amino acids. CDR1 and CDR2 from the germline V gene are MNHEY and SVGAGI. The CDR3 protein is CASRSTVNTEAFF. For the CDR3, the DNA is TGTGCCAGCAGATCGACAGTGAACACTGAAGCTTTCTTT.

This clone was observed a single time. The V gene is TRBV6-6, the J gene TRBJ1-2, with D tentatively TRBD1 (5 bases). Germline V lookup: CDR1 MNHNY, CDR2 SVGAGI (reference sequence). The CDR3 contains 16 residues. V dropped 2 bases and J dropped 4 bases, with 17 bases sitting between them. The CDR3 sequence is CASSYPSPRGIYGYTF. The CDR3 coding sequence is TGTGCCAGCAGTTACCCATCCCCCCGGGGGATCTATGGCTACACCTTC.

The V and J genes are TRBV3-1 (or the pseudogene TRBV3-2) and TRBJ1-1, with 9 bases identical to TRBD1. V lost 5 bases, J lost 7 bases, and 11 bases stayed unmatched. The V gene's germline CDR1 is LGHDT and CDR2 YNNKEL (reference sequence). The CDR3 is made up of 15 amino acids. In nucleotides, the CDR3 is TGTGCCAGCAGCGCCAACAGGGGGCTTGTTGTTGAAGCTTTCTTT. Its translation is CASSANRGLVVEAFF.

This rearrangement joins TRBV19 to TRBJ2-2; 11 bases align to TRBD2. The CDR3 extends over 16 amino acids. The J segment lost 4 bases and the V segment lost 3 bases, leaving 4 bases of the junction unmatched. In germline, CDR1 is LNHDA, CDR2 SQIVND (reference sequence). Written as DNA, the CDR3 is TGTGCCAGTAGTATTAGCGGGAGGGCCCGCACCGGGGAGCTGTTTTTT. Its translation: CASSISGRARTGELFF. Looking up the rest from reference TRBV19 and TRBJ2-2 gives the full variable domain: DGGITQSPKYLFRKEGQNVTLSCEQNLNHDAMYWYRQDPGQGLRLIYYSQIVNDFQKGDIAEGYSVSREKKESFPLTVTSAQKNPTAFYLCASSISGRARTGELFFGEGSRLTVL.

This chain joins TRBV10-3 and TRBJ2-5; D not certain. CDR3 length equals 12 residues. The germline V gene encodes CDR1 ENHRY and CDR2 SYGVKD. V shed 1 base and J shed 0 bases, with 0 bases lying between them. The CDR3 region is CAISEYQETQYF. The CDR3 DNA follows: TGTGCCATCAGTGAGTACCAAGAGACCCAGTACTTC.

The J gene is TRBJ1-1, the V gene TRBV29-1, with D possibly matching TRBD1 (6 bases). Germline-derived CDR1 and CDR2 are SQVTM and ANQGSEA. The CDR3 totals 15 residues. The V end was cut by 2 bases, the J end by 0 bases, with 13 bases between. CDR3 sequence reads: CSVERPGHLNTEAFF. The CDR3 nucleotides are TGCAGCGTTGAACGTCCGGGACATCTGAACACTGAAGCTTTCTTT.